This T cell receptor beta chain was identified during a study of T cells after yellow fever vaccination. TCRdb re-called the 5' RACE reads with MiXCR, one entry per CDR3 protein. The table has hundreds of thousands of distinct CDR3 sequences, roughly 3.5% seen once; the top ten hold about 20%. The CDR3 length is 13 residues. CDR1 SEHNR and CDR2 FQNEAQ come from the germline V gene (reference sequence). Deletions cut 3 bases from V and 3 bases from J, with 8 bases between. This TCR was recovered from a man aged 18 to 35 who received the YFV17D yellow fever vaccine. Sequencing used PBMCs, obtained on the day of the yellow fever booster vaccination. The V call is TRBV7-9, the J call TRBJ1-1; D is unclear. CDR3 sequence reads: CASSFVEDTEAFF. The CDR3, as DNA: TGTGCCAGCAGCTTCGTGGAGGACACTGAAGCTTTCTTT.